The entry that follows covers one T cell receptor (beta chain) sequence. This entry comes from a study of blood T cell repertoires in COVID-19. Whole-study context: Spain, Italy and the United States supplied samples that represented acute and convalescent COVID-19.

The CDR3 length is 15 residues. Trimming pared 3 bases from V and 3 bases from J, leaving 12 bases between. Germline values: CDR1 SGHAT, CDR2 FQNNGV. Methods used by the authors: Amplification with reference gene primers provided the estimates of nucleated cell counts. TCRdb's table, derived via immunoSEQ multiplex PCR, lists solely in-frame clones and lacks some. The DNA was the basis for D and trimming; V, J and clone size are from that table. The data contain fewer than 250,000 clones, approximately 79% of them singletons. This TCR came from a woman aged 45 to 65 with acute or convalescent COVID-19. The sequenced sample consisted of peripheral blood. The rearrangement joins TRBV11-2 to TRBJ2-1; D may be TRBD1 (6 bases). The chain's CDR3 is CASSFAWGLYNEQFF. For the CDR3, the DNA is TGTGCCAGCAGCTTCGCGTGGGGGCTCTACAATGAGCAGTTCTTC.